This T cell receptor (beta chain) was recovered during a study of identical twins. Study-level findings and limits: Out-of-frame alpha sequences shared between twins exhibited an excess of low generation probability. Abundant beta clonotypes from cord blood had fewer insertions, unlike memory repertoires, which showed none. Weaker excess twin sharing was seen among beta out-of-frame sequences.

TCRdb independently ran MiXCR on the 5' RACE reads; one entry per CDR3 protein. The data contain 450,000 or so distinct CDR3 sequences, approximately 24% of them singletons. On this clonotype: Its antigen is as yet unknown.

The data also belong to a second study, concerning T cells expressing NK-cell markers. This second study says: An anti-gamma-delta TCR antibody restricted sorting to alpha-beta TCR T cells in several experiments.

The sample consisted of CD4+ T cells sorted from blood. The TCR comes from a woman aged 18-29 years in good health.

CDR3 in amino acids: CASSLKMAGASTDTQYF. CDR3 in DNA: TGTGCCAGCAGCTTAAAAATGGCGGGGGCTAGCACAGATACGCAGTATTTT. The chain has TRBV7-9 and TRBJ2-3; D is perhaps TRBD2 (7 bases). Germline assignment: CDR1 SEHNR and CDR2 FQNEAQ (reference sequence). The CDR3 extends over 17 amino acids. V lost 2 bases, J lost 0 bases, and 15 bases lay in between.